The clone carrying this TCR beta chain was observed many times. The target antigen is unknown. This entry comes from a study of T cells in Graves' hyperthyroidism and ophthalmopathy. General observations from the study: In the blood, most expanded thyroid clonotypes above 0.001 appeared as well. Researchers report that a 13 V-J model separated ophthalmopathy from stable hyperthyroidism.

The CDR3 loop spans 14 amino acids. CDR1 and CDR2 from the germline V gene are MNHEY and SVGAGI. The ends were cut back, 2 bases at V and 6 bases at J, with 14 bases in the middle. The source material, RNA transcripts, was used to amplify TCR beta CDR3 regions. The HTBI primer set served for first-round RT-PCR of the TCR CDR3. TCRdb itself ran the multiplex PCR reads through MiXCR, one entry per CDR3 protein. Of some 560,000 distinct CDR3 sequences listed, approximately 14% were seen once; the top ten hold 11% to 15%. The chain recombines TRBV6-5 with TRBJ2-7; D remains unclear. The sequencing sample was made of blood. The source is a woman aged 40 to 50 with Graves' hyperthyroidism. The DNA for the CDR3 is TGTGCCAGCAGTTACGGACCAGGAAACCCCGAGCAGTACTTC. Protein product: CASSYGPGNPEQYF.